This TCR beta chain was observed in a study of cytomegalovirus exposure and HLA in healthy donors. Study results and caveats: The dataset shows that most TCR sequences were rare, while some public TCRs occurred in many donors. Reportedly, HLA-A and HLA-B alleles of most subjects were accurately predicted from TCR beta. The authors later found HLA-associated TCR beta chains more clonally expanded than equally common others.

The study ran its PCR with 60 Vbeta and 13 Jbeta primers. Method: immunoSEQ multiplex PCR; TCRdb's copy keeps in-frame clones and lacks some. The table has about 260,000 clones, 65% to 85% seen once. To note about this clone: The target antigen is unknown.

The CDR3 is 12 amino acids. CDR1 is MNHNY, CDR2 SVGAGI, per germline (reference sequence). V was clipped by 5 bases and J by 3 bases, with 6 bases between them. The chain recombines TRBV6-6 with TRBJ2-3; D not certain. The clonotype originates from a female donor in good health and CMV-seronegative. Sequencing was performed on PBMCs. DNA for the CDR3: TGTGCCAGCAGTCTCAGAACAGATACGCAGTATTTT. It translates to CASSLRTDTQYF.